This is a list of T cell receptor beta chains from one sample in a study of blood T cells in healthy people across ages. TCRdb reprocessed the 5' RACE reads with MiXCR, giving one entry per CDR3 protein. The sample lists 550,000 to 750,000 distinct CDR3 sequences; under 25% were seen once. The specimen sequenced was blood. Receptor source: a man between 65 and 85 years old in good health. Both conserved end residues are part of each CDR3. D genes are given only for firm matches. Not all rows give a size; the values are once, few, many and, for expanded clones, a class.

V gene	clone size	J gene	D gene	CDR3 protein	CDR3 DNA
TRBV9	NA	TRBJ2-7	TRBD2	CASSATSGFYEQYF	TGTGCCAGCAGCGCGACTAGCGGGTTCTACGAGCAGTACTTC
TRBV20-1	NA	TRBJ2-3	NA	CSAYIPSTDTQYF	TGCAGTGCTTATATCCCGAGCACAGATACGCAGTATTTT
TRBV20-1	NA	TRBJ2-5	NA	CSARGTGRETQYF	TGCAGTGCTAGAGGCACTGGGCGAGAGACCCAGTACTTC
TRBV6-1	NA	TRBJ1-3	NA	CASSEQGFGNTIYF	TGTGCCAGCAGTGAACAGGGTTTTGGAAACACCATATATTTT
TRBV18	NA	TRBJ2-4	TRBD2	CASSPPTSGSWGAKNIQYF	TGTGCCAGCTCACCGCCGACTAGCGGGAGTTGGGGAGCCAAAAACATTCAGTACTTC
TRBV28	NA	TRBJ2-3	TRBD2	CASSRPGTSGRASTDTQYF	TGTGCCAGCAGTCGCCCGGGGACTAGCGGGAGGGCTAGCACAGATACGCAGTATTTT
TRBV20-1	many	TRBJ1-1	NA	CSARAPENTEAFF	TGCAGTGCTAGAGCTCCGGAGAACACTGAAGCTTTCTTT
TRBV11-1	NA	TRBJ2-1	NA	CASSLGLTITF	TGTGCCAGCAGCTTGGGACTGACTATTACGTTC
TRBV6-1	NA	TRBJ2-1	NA	CASSRGASSYNEQFF	TGTGCCAGCAGTCGGGGGGCCTCATCCTACAATGAGCAGTTCTTC
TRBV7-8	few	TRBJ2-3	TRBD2	CASSFGLAGGYEDTQYF	TGTGCCAGCAGCTTTGGACTAGCGGGAGGGTATGAAGATACGCAGTATTTT
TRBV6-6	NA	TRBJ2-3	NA	CASRRTLSTDTQYF	TGTGCCAGCAGAAGGACTCTCAGCACAGATACGCAGTATTTT
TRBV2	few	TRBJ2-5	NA	CASSEGKTQYF	TGTGCCAGCAGTGAAGGAAAGACCCAGTACTTC
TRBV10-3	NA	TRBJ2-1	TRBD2	CAISRTSGNYNEQFF	TGTGCCATCAGTCGGACTAGCGGAAATTACAATGAGCAGTTCTTC
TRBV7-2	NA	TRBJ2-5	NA	CASSLVASSRETQYF	TGTGCCAGCAGCTTAGTAGCGAGCTCTAGGGAGACCCAGTACTTC
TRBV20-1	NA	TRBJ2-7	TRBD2	CSARGPSGRYEQYF	TGCAGTGCTAGAGGCCCTAGCGGGAGGTACGAGCAGTACTTC
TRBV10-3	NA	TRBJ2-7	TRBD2	CAISETSGGASSYEQYF	TGTGCCATCAGTGAGACTAGCGGGGGTGCGAGCTCCTACGAGCAGTACTTC
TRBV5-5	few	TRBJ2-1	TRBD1	CASSRTGASYNEQFF	TGTGCCAGCAGCAGGACAGGGGCCTCCTACAATGAGCAGTTCTTC
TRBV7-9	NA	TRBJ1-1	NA	CASRGQGTEAFF	TGTGCCAGCAGAGGGCAGGGGACTGAAGCTTTCTTT
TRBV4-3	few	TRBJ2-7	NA	CASSQGGGEQYF	TGCGCCAGCAGCCAAGGAGGGGGCGAGCAGTACTTC
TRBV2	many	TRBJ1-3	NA	CASSKQGSGNTIYF	TGTGCCAGCAGTAAACAGGGCTCTGGAAACACCATATATTTT
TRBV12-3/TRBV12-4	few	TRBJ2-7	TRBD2	CASRLAGTEEYYEQYF	TGTGCCAGCCGGCTAGCGGGGACCGAAGAATACTACGAGCAGTACTTC
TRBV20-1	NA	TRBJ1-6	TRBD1	CSARSDRENSPLHF	TGCAGTGCTAGATCGGACAGGGAGAATTCACCCCTCCACTTT
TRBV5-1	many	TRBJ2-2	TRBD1	CASSNRGQNTGELFF	TGCGCCAGCAGCAACAGGGGGCAGAACACCGGGGAGCTGTTTTTT
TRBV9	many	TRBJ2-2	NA	CASSVGVNTGELFF	TGTGCCAGCAGTGTGGGGGTTAACACCGGGGAGCTGTTTTTT
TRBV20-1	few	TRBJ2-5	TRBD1	CSATGDGRNVQYF	TGCAGTGCAACAGGGGACGGTCGTAATGTGCAGTACTTC
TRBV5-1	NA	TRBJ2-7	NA	CASSLGLGTEQYF	TGCGCCAGCAGCTTGGGACTAGGGACCGAGCAGTACTTC
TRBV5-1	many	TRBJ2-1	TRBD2	CASSFQREGYNEQFF	TGCGCCAGCAGCTTCCAGCGGGAGGGTTACAATGAGCAGTTCTTC
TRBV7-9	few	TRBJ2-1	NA	CASSLDTGPNYNEQFF	TGTGCCAGCAGCTTAGATACTGGACCGAACTACAATGAGCAGTTCTTC
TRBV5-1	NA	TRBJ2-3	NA	CASLSGTPTDTQYF	TGCGCCAGCCTCTCCGGGACCCCAACAGATACGCAGTATTTT
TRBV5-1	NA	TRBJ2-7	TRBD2	CASSLVGATSGAYEQYF	TGCGCCAGCAGCTTGGTGGGGGCGACTAGCGGGGCCTACGAGCAGTACTTC
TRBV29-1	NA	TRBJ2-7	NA	CSVEVLSEQYF	TGCAGCGTTGAAGTTCTAAGCGAGCAGTACTTC
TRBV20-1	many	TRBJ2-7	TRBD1	CSAEGQGSSYEQYF	TGCAGTGCCGAGGGACAGGGAAGCTCCTACGAGCAGTACTTC
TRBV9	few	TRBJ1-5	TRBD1	CASSAQGQGNQPQHF	TGTGCCAGCAGCGCCCAGGGACAGGGGAATCAGCCCCAGCATTTT
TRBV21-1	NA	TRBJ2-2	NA	CASSPRGDHTGELFF	TGTGCCAGCAGCCCGAGGGGCGACCACACCGGGGAGCTGTTTTTT
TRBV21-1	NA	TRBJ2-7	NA	CASIQQDGRPREQYF	TGTGCCAGCATCCAACAGGACGGGCGTCCACGCGAGCAGTACTTC
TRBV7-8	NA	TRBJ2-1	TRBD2	CASSPPGTSRYNEQFF	TGTGCCAGCAGCCCCCCGGGGACTAGCAGGTACAATGAGCAGTTCTTC
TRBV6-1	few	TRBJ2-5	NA	CASSTAGVSETQYF	TGTGCCAGCAGTACGGCAGGCGTTTCGGAGACCCAGTACTTC
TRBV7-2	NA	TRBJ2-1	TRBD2	CASSLPGLGANEQFF	TGTGCCAGCAGCCTACCGGGACTAGGTGCCAATGAGCAGTTCTTC
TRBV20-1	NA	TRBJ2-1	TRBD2	CSAEGGLAGPYNEQFF	TGCAGTGCTGAGGGAGGATTAGCGGGACCATACAATGAGCAGTTCTTC
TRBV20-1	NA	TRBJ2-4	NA	CSASDWGGPKNIQYF	TGCAGTGCTAGCGATTGGGGCGGGCCCAAAAACATTCAGTACTTC
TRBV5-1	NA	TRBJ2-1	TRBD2	CASSITGTRGNEQFF	TGCGCCAGCAGCATCACCGGGACTAGGGGCAATGAGCAGTTCTTC
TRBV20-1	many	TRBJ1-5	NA	CSARPFGATQPQHF	TGCAGTGCTAGACCTTTTGGGGCGACTCAGCCCCAGCATTTT
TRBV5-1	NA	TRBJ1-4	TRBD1	CASRSDRGYEKLFF	TGCGCCAGCAGATCCGACAGGGGATATGAAAAACTGTTTTTT
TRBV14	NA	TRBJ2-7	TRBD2	CASSQVGLAGTYEQYF	TGTGCCAGCAGCCAAGTTGGTCTAGCGGGGACCTACGAGCAGTACTTC
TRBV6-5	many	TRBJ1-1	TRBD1	CASSYSGQAEAFF	TGTGCCAGCAGTTACTCCGGACAGGCTGAAGCTTTCTTT
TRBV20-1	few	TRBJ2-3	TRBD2	CSPPLSGRGGTDTQYF	TGCAGTCCTCCGCTTAGCGGGAGAGGGGGCACAGATACGCAGTATTTT
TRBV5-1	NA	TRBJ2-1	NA	CASREGHSSYNEQFF	TGCGCCAGCAGAGAAGGACACAGCTCCTACAATGAGCAGTTCTTC
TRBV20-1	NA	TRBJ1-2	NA	CSARDSTLGYGYTF	TGCAGTGCTAGAGATTCGACCTTAGGCTATGGCTACACCTTC
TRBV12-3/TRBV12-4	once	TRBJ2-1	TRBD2	CASSRAGANEQFF	TGTGCCAGCAGTCGAGCGGGGGCGAATGAGCAGTTCTTC
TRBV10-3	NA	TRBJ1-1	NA	CATREVNTEAFF	TGTGCCACCCGAGAGGTGAACACTGAAGCTTTCTTT
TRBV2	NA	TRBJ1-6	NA	CASSEAGQFGPLHF	TGTGCCAGCAGTGAAGCCGGACAGTTCGGGCCCCTCCACTTT
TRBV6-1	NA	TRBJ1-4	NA	CASSVFGASSNEKLFF	TGTGCCAGCAGTGTCTTCGGGGCTAGCTCTAATGAAAAACTGTTTTTT
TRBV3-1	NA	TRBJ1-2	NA	CASSQDLALGYTF	TGTGCCAGCAGCCAAGATCTTGCTCTAGGCTACACCTTC
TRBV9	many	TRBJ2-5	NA	CASSVEVGVETQYF	TGTGCCAGCAGCGTAGAAGTAGGGGTGGAGACCCAGTACTTC
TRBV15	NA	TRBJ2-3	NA	CATSRDFSFITDTQYF	TGTGCCACCAGCAGAGATTTCAGCTTTATCACAGATACGCAGTATTTT
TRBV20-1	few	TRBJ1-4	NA	CSASAGANEKLFF	TGCAGTGCTAGTGCAGGGGCTAATGAAAAACTGTTTTTT
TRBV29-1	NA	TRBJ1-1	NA	CSVALETEAFF	TGCAGCGTTGCCCTGGAAACTGAAGCTTTCTTT
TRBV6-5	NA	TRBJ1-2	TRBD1	CASSYLIQGAHDYTF	TGTGCCAGCAGTTACTTGATCCAGGGGGCGCATGACTACACCTTC
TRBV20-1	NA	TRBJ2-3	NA	CSASGSWGTDTQYF	TGCAGTGCTAGCGGGAGTTGGGGCACAGATACGCAGTATTTT